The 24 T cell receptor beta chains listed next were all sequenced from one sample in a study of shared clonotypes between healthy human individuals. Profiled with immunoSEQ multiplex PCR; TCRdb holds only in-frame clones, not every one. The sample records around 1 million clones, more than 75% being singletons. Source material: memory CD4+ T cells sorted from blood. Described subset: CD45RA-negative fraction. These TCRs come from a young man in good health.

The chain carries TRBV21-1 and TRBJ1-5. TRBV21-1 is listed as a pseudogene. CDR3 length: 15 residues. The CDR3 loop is CASSYPGVGNQPQHF. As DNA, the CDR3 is TGTGCCAGCAGCTACCCGGGGGTTGGCAATCAGCCCCAGCATTTT.

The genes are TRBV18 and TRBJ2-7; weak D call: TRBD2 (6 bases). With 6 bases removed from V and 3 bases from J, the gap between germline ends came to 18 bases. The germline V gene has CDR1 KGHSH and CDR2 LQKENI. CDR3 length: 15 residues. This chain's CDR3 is CASSLNFVGLYEQYF. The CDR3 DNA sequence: TGTGCCAGCTCTCTTAACTTCGTGGGACTCTACGAGCAGTACTTC. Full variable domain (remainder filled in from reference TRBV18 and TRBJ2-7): NAGVMQNPRHLVRRRGQEARLRCSPMKGHSHVYWYRQLPEEGLKFMVYLQKENIIDESGMPKERFSAEFPKEGPSILRIQQVVRGDSAAYFCASSLNFVGLYEQYFGPGTRLTVT.

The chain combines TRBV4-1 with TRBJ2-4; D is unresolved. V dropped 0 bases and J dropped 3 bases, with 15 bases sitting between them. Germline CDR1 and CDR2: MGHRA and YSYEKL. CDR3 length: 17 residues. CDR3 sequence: CASSQELAYSGKNIQYF. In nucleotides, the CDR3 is TGCGCCAGCAGCCAAGAGTTGGCGTATAGTGGCAAAAACATTCAGTACTTC.

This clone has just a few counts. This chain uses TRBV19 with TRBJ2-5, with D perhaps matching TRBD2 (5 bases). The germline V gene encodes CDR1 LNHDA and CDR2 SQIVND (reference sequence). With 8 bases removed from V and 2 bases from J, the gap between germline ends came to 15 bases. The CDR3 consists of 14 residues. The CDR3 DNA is TGTGCCAGTTCTCGAGGACTCCTACAAGAGACCCAGTACTTC. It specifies CASSRGLLQETQYF.

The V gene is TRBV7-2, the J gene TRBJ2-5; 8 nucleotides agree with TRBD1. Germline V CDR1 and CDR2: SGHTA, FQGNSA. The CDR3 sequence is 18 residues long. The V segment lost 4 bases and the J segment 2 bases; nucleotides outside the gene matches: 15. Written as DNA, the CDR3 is TGTGCCAGCAGCTCCCGTAGGACGACAGGGGTCACTCAAGAGACCCAGTACTTC. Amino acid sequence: CASSSRRTTGVTQETQYF.

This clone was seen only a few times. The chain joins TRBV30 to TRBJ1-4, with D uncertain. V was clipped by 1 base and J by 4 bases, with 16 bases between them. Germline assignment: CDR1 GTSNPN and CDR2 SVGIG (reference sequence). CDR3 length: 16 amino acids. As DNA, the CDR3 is TGTGCCTGGAGTGACTCACCGACGGCAATTAATGAAAAACTGTTTTTT. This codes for CAWSDSPTAINEKLFF.

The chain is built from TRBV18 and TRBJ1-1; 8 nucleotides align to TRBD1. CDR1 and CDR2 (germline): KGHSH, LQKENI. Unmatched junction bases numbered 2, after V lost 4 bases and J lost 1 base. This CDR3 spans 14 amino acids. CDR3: CASSRTGTNTEAFF. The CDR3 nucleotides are TGTGCCAGCTCACGGACAGGGACGAACACTGAAGCTTTCTTT.

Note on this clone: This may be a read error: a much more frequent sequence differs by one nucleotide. CDR3 loop: CAISDGWGERLFF. Written as DNA, the CDR3 is TGTGCCATCAGTGATGGGTGGGGAGAAAGACTGTTTTTT. The chain couples TRBV10-3 to TRBJ1-4; no reliable D call. Germline assignment: CDR1 ENHRY and CDR2 SYGVKD. This CDR3 region has 13 residues.

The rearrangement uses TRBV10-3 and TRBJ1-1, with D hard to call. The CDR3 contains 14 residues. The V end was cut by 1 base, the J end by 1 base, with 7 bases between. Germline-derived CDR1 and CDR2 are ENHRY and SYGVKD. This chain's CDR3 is CAISELGGNTEAFF. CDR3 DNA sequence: TGTGCCATCAGTGAGTTGGGAGGGAACACTGAAGCTTTCTTT.

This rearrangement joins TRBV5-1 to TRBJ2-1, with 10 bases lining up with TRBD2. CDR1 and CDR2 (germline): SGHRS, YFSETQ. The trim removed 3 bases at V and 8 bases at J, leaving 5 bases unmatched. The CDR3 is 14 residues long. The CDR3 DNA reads TGCGCCAGCAGCTCGGCCGGGACTAGCGATGAGCAGTTCTTC. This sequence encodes CASSSAGTSDEQFF.

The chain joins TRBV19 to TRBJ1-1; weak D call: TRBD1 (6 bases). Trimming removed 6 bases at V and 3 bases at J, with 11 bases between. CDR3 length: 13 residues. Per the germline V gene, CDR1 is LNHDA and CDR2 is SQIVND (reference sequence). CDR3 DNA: TGTGCCAGTAGGGACAGAGCCTACACTGAAGCTTTCTTT. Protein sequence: CASRDRAYTEAFF.

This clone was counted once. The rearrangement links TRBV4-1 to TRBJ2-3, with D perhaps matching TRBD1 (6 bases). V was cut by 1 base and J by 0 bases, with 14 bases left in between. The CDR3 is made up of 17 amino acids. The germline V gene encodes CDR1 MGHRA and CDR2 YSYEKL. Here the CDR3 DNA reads TGCGCCAGCAGCCAAGTAGGGGGAGCGGTAAGCACAGATACGCAGTATTTT. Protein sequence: CASSQVGGAVSTDTQYF.

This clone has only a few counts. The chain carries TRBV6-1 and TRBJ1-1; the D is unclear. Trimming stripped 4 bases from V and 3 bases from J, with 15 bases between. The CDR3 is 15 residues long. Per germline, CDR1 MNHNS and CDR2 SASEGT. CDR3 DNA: TGTGCCAGCAGTGCGGACCCCCGCACGGACACTGAAGCTTTCTTT. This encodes CASSADPRTDTEAFF.

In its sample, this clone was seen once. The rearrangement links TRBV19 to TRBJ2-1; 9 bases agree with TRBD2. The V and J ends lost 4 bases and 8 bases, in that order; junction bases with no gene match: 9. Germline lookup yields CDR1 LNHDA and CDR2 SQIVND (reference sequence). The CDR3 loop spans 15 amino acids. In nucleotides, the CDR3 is TGTGCCAGTAGTACCCGTAGCGGGAGTATTGATGAGCAGTTCTTC. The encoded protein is CASSTRSGSIDEQFF.

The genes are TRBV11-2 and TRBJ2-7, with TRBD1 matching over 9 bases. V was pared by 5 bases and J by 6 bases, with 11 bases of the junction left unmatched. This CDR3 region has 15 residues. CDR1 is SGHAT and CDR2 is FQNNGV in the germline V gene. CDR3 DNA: TGTGCCAGCAGCGATACAGGGGGCGGTAATATCGAGCAGTACTTC. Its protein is CASSDTGGGNIEQYF.

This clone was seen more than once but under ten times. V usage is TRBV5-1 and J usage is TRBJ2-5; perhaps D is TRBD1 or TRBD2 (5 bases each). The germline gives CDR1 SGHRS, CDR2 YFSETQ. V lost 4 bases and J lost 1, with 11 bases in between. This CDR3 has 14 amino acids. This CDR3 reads CASSITGAQETQYF. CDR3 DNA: TGCGCCAGCAGCATAACCGGGGCCCAAGAGACCCAGTACTTC.

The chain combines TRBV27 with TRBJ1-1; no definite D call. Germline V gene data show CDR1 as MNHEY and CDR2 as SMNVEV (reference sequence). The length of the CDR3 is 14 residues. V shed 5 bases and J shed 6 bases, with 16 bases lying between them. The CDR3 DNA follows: TGTGCCAGCAGTCCCTTAACCGGGTCCGCTGAAGCTTTCTTT. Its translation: CASSPLTGSAEAFF.

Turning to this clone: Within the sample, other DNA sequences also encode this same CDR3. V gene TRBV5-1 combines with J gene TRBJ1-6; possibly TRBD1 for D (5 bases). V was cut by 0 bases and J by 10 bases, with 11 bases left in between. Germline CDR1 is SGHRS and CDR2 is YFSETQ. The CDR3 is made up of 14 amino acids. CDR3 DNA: TGCGCCAGCAGCTTGGGAGGGACCGGGTCACCCCTCCACTTT. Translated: CASSLGGTGSPLHF.

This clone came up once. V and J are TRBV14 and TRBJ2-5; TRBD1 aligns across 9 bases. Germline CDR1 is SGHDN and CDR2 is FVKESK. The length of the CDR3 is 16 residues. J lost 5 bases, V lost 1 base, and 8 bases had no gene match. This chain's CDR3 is CASSQVFGTGRETQYF. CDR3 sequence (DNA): TGTGCCAGCAGCCAAGTATTTGGGACAGGGCGGGAGACCCAGTACTTC.

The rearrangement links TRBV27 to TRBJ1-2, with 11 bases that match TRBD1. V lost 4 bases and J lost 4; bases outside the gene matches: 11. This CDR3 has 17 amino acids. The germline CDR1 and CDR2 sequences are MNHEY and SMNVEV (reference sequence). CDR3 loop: CASSSRTGGRNSYGYTF. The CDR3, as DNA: TGTGCCAGCAGTTCCCGGACAGGGGGCAGGAATAGCTATGGCTACACCTTC.

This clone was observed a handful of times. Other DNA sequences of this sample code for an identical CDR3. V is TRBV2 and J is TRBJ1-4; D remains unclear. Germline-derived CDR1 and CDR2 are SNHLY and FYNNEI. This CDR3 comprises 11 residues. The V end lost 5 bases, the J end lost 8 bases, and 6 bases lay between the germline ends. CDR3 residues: CASSQREKLFF. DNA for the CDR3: TGTGCCAGCAGTCAGCGGGAAAAACTGTTTTTT.

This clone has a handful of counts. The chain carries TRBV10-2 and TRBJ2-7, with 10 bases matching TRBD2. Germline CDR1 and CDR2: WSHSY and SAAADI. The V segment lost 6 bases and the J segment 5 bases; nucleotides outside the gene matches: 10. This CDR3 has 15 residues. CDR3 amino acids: CASRFTRGLADEQYF. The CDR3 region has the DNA TGCGCCAGCAGATTTACGCGTGGACTAGCGGACGAGCAGTACTTC.

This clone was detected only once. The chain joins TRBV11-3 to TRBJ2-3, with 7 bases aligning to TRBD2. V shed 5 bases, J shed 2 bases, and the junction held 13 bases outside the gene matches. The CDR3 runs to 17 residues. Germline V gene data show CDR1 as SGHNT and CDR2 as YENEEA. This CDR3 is CASSPGSAGVYTDTQYF. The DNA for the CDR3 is TGTGCCAGCAGCCCCGGCTCGGCGGGGGTGTACACAGATACGCAGTATTTT.

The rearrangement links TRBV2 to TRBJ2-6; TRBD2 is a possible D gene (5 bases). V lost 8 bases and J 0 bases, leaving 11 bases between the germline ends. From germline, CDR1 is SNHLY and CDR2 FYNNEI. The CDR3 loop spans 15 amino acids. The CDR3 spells CASERLASGANVLTF. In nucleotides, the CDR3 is TGTGCCAGCGAGAGGCTAGCCTCTGGGGCCAACGTCCTGACTTTC. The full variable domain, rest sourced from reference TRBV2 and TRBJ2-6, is EPEVTQTPSHQVTQMGQEVILRCVPISNHLYFYWYRQILGQKVEFLVSFYNNEISEKSEIFDDQFSVERPDGSNFTLKIRSTKLEDSAMYFCASERLASGANVLTFGAGSRLTVL.